Included here is one T cell receptor (beta chain) sequence, with context. Its antigen is currently unknown. The germline gives CDR1 WSHSY, CDR2 SAAADI. The CDR3 length is 13 residues. V lost 8 bases and J 4 bases, leaving 11 bases between the germline ends. This sample is drawn from a study of cytomegalovirus exposure and HLA in healthy donors. Study details: It was reported in a later analysis that the 90 to 150 validation repertoires used the same platform as the roughly 700 first-cohort repertoires. Study findings and constraints: Cytomegalovirus-associated TCR beta chains were listed, numbering some 170.

Here immunoSEQ multiplex PCR was the method, and the copy in TCRdb shows in-frame clones only, minus some. This table has 100,000 to 150,000 clones, 85% to 90% appearing once. The sequenced material came from PBMCs. The V gene is TRBV10-2, the J gene TRBJ2-2; tentatively, D is TRBD2 (5 bases). The TCR comes from a man aged 25 to 40 in good health and CMV-seronegative. The CDR3: CASRPAGTGELFF. CDR3 DNA sequence: TGCGCCAGCCGGCCGGCGGGCACCGGGGAGCTGTTTTTT.